Following are 30 T cell receptor beta chains from one sample sequenced in a study of human T cells and chemical hapten exposure. TCRdb ran MiXCR on the RACE reads and lists one entry per CDR3 protein. The sample lists 39,000 or so distinct CDR3 sequences; more than 3% were seen once. Stated time point: patch test 1, 2 weeks after DPC sensitization. The treatment: therapeutic diphenylcyclopropenone sensitization with weekly scalp DPC. Total RNA was extracted from unfractionated whole blood. The sequencing used whole blood, collected in connection with sensitization to the hapten diphenylcyclopropenone (DPC). All receptors derive from a man aged 50 to 59 with alopecia areata. Some clones in this sample may be carry-over from other donors' samples.

This clonotype was recorded a few times. The V call is TRBV6-6, the J call TRBJ1-3; a weak D match, TRBD1 (6 bases). The CDR3 is 15 residues long. Germline V CDR1 and CDR2: MNHNY, SVGAGI (reference sequence). V lost 2 bases, J lost 0 bases, and 8 bases lay in between. The CDR3 sequence: CASSYLDSSGNTIYF. CDR3 in DNA: TGTGCCAGCAGTTACCTGGACAGCTCTGGAAACACCATATATTTT.

Of note for this clonotype: A clone one base away is much larger, so this may be a read error. This sequence joins TRBV5-1 and TRBJ2-3, with D possibly matching TRBD2 (5 bases). Germline V gene data show CDR1 as SGHRS and CDR2 as YFSETQ. CDR3 size: 16 residues. The CDR3 region has the DNA TGCGCCGGCAGCTTAGCTACGCGGGCGGCCACAGATACGCAGTATTTT. This gives the protein CAGSLATRAATDTQYF.

In this sample, this clonotype turned up many times. The V and J genes are TRBV3-1 and TRBJ2-7, with 9 bases matching TRBD2. Looked up from germline, CDR1 is LGHDT and CDR2 is YNNKEL (reference sequence). Trimming took 6 bases from V and 4 from J; bases not matched to a gene: 7. CDR3 size: 14 residues. The CDR3 sequence: CASRRSGRLYEQYF. For the CDR3, the DNA is TGTGCCAGCAGGCGTAGCGGGAGACTGTACGAGCAGTACTTC.

This clonotype was detected many times. The chain recombines TRBV12-3 or TRBV12-4 with TRBJ2-3; D possibly corresponds to TRBD1 (5 bases). V lost 4 bases and J 3 bases, leaving 14 bases between the germline ends. The CDR3 runs 15 residues. The CDR3 region is CASSYLPDRTDTQYF. The CDR3 DNA sequence: TGTGCCAGCAGTTATCTCCCCGACAGAACAGATACGCAGTATTTT.

This clonotype was seen only a few times. V and J are TRBV7-9 and TRBJ2-7; possibly TRBD1 for D (6 bases). With 2 bases removed from V and 4 bases from J, the gap between germline ends came to 12 bases. This CDR3 is built from 14 residues. Germline V CDR1 and CDR2: SEHNR, FQNEAQ (reference sequence). The CDR3 DNA follows: TGTGCCAGCAGCTTATTCGACAGGAGTTACGAGCAGTACTTC. Amino acids: CASSLFDRSYEQYF.

About this clonotype itself: One base away lies a much larger clone, so this may be a sequencing read error. The V gene is TRBV24-1, the J gene TRBJ2-3, with D tentatively TRBD2 (6 bases). The CDR3 is made up of 15 amino acids. Germline V gives CDR1 KGHDR, CDR2 SFDVKD. Between the trimmed V and J ends, which lost 9 bases and 6 bases, there was a span of 21 bases. Here the CDR3 DNA reads TGTGCCACCTCAGGTCTCCGGGGGAACTTGGATACGCAGTATTTT. Translation gives CATSGLRGNLDTQYF.

In this sample, this clonotype turned up many times. J is TRBJ2-6 and V is TRBV6-6; 7 nucleotides agree with TRBD1. The CDR3 contains 16 residues. Germline V gene data show CDR1 as MNHNY and CDR2 as SVGAGI (reference sequence). Trimming at V came to 7 bases and at J to 0 bases, leaving 6 bases not matched to a gene. CDR3 region: CASIVQGSSGANVLTF. CDR3 DNA: TGTGCCAGCATAGTACAGGGGAGCTCTGGGGCCAACGTCCTGACTTTC.

The sample holds many counts of this clonotype. The genes are TRBV29-1 and TRBJ2-3; no firm D call. V lost 4 bases to trimming and J lost 5 bases, with 13 bases between them. The CDR3 is 13 amino acids. From germline, CDR1 is SQVTM and CDR2 ANQGSEA. The CDR3 bases are TGCAGCGTTGCAGGTTCCACGGGAGATACGCAGTATTTT. Translating it yields CSVAGSTGDTQYF.

This clonotype was picked up many times. The gene calls are TRBV6-5 and TRBJ2-3, with D perhaps TRBD2 (5 bases). V was pared by 2 bases and J by 1 base, with 7 bases between. There are 14 residues in the CDR3. CDR1 MNHEY and CDR2 SVGAGI come from the germline V gene. In nucleotides, the CDR3 is TGTGCCAGCAGTTACGGACTCCGCACAGATACGCAGTATTTT. The encoded protein is CASSYGLRTDTQYF.

The chain employs TRBV6-5 and TRBJ2-7; D is uncertain. Deletions cut 6 bases from V and 6 bases from J, with 15 bases between. CDR3 length equals 13 residues. Germline V lookup: CDR1 MNHEY, CDR2 SVGAGI. The CDR3 coding sequence is TGTGCCAGCAGCCCCGGGCCCCAGAGCGAGCAGTACTTC. Its translation: CASSPGPQSEQYF.

This clonotype was counted ten times or more. V and J are TRBV9 and TRBJ2-1; TRBD1 is a possible D gene (6 bases). This CDR3 has 14 residues. Germline-derived CDR1 and CDR2 are SGDLS and YYNGEE. The ends were cut back, 3 bases at V and 7 bases at J, with 14 bases in the middle. CDR3 sequence: CASSAGTPSNEQFF. The DNA for the CDR3 is TGTGCCAGCAGCGCCGGGACACCGTCAAATGAGCAGTTCTTC.

The rearrangement links TRBV7-2 to TRBJ2-3, with TRBD2 matching 7 bases. V dropped 4 bases and J dropped 3; count of bases not matched to a gene: 7. The germline V gene encodes CDR1 SGHTA and CDR2 FQGNSA. This CDR3 comprises 15 residues. The CDR3 bases are TGTGCCAGCAGCTCGCCGGGGGGTTTTACAGATACGCAGTATTTT. It translates to CASSSPGGFTDTQYF.

The sample holds many counts of this clonotype. The CDR3 DNA is TGTGCCAGCAGCCAAGGACAGCTTGAAGCTTTCTTT. Translation: CASSQGQLEAFF. The chain recombines TRBV12-3 or TRBV12-4 with TRBJ1-1; possibly TRBD1 for D (6 bases). The CDR3 contains 12 residues. Trimming took 6 bases from V and 7 from J, leaving 12 bases between them.

This clonotype was counted between two and nine times. This chain joins TRBV4-1 and TRBJ1-1; TRBD1 agrees at 7 bases. This CDR3 is 14 amino acids long. Losses at the gene ends were 2 bases for V and 4 bases for J; bases not matched to a gene: 4. Germline CDR1 and CDR2: MGHRA and YSYEKL. The CDR3 sequence: CASSQTDRATEAFF. The DNA for the CDR3 is TGCGCCAGCAGCCAAACCGACAGGGCCACTGAAGCTTTCTTT.

This clonotype was counted many times. The chain combines TRBV4-2 with TRBJ2-5; D is perhaps TRBD1 (7 bases). The CDR3 extends over 15 amino acids. Trimming shortened V by 1 base and J by 5 bases, and 14 bases separated the two germline ends. Germline CDR1 LGHNA, CDR2 YNFKEQ. CDR3: CASSQGRDSGETQYF. CDR3 DNA sequence: TGTGCCAGCAGCCAAGGACGGGACAGCGGGGAGACCCAGTACTTC.

This clonotype was seen at least ten times. V is TRBV11-2 and J is TRBJ2-5, with D possibly TRBD2 on 6 matching bases. The CDR3 is 14 residues long. Germline lookup yields CDR1 SGHAT and CDR2 FQNNGV. V lost 1 base and J 0 bases, leaving 6 bases between the germline ends. The CDR3 here is CASSLGTNQETQYF. For the CDR3, the DNA is TGTGCCAGCAGCTTAGGGACTAACCAAGAGACCCAGTACTTC.

At least ten counts were recorded for this clonotype. The chain recombines TRBV11-2 with TRBJ2-3, with TRBD2 matching over 11 bases. CDR1 SGHAT and CDR2 FQNNGV come from the germline V gene. V was pared by 4 bases and J by 2 bases, with 5 bases of the junction left unmatched. The CDR3 loop spans 16 amino acids. CDR3 sequence reads: CASSSLSGRATDTQYF. CDR3 nucleotide sequence: TGTGCCAGCAGCTCCCTTAGCGGGAGGGCCACAGATACGCAGTATTTT.

This clonotype has ten or more counts. The rearrangement joins TRBV29-1 to TRBJ2-1, with 7 bases matching TRBD2. J gave up 9 bases and V 1 base, and 9 bases lay outside the gene matches. Germline CDR1 and CDR2: SQVTM and ANQGSEA. The CDR3 is 14 residues long. CDR3 DNA: TGCAGCGTTGAAGGGGCGGGAGCCCCCACTGAGCAGTTCTTC. This sequence encodes CSVEGAGAPTEQFF.

This clonotype showed up many times. This chain uses TRBV10-3 with TRBJ2-5, with D perhaps being TRBD1 or TRBD2 (5 bases each). The germline CDR1 and CDR2 sequences are ENHRY and SYGVKD. CDR3 size: 12 residues. Trimming removed 6 bases at V and 3 bases at J, with 8 bases between. This CDR3 is CAIRGTEETQYF. The CDR3 bases are TGTGCCATCAGGGGGACCGAAGAGACCCAGTACTTC.

As regards this clonotype: Possible read error: a much larger clone is one base away. The chain combines TRBV6-2 or TRBV6-3 with TRBJ2-7; no definite D call. Germline CDR1 MNHEY, CDR2 SVGEGT. The CDR3 length is 14 residues. The CDR3 DNA reads TGTGCCAGCGGTTACTCGGCCGTCGACTACGAGCAGTACTTC. As protein: CASGYSAVDYEQYF.

There are many counts of this clonotype. J is TRBJ2-1 and V is TRBV10-3, with 14 bases lining up with TRBD2. The CDR3 contains 14 residues. Germline CDR1 ENHRY, CDR2 SYGVKD. Losses at the gene ends were 7 bases for V and 8 bases for J; bases not matched to a gene: 4. The CDR3 reads CAINPGLAGDEQFF. Written as DNA, the CDR3 is TGTGCCATCAATCCGGGACTAGCGGGGGATGAGCAGTTCTTC.

This clonotype was seen at least ten times. The chain employs TRBV12-3 or TRBV12-4 and TRBJ2-7; 7 bases line up with TRBD1. The CDR3 length is 13 residues. V lost 4 bases, J lost 0 bases, and 0 bases stayed unmatched. As DNA, the CDR3 is TGTGCCAGCAGTTCAGGGGGCTCCTACGAGCAGTACTTC. Its translation is CASSSGGSYEQYF.

This clonotype was observed at least ten times. The chain is built from TRBV6-5 and TRBJ2-3, with 9 bases identical to TRBD1. CDR1 and CDR2 from the germline V gene are MNHEY and SVGAGI. Losses at the gene ends were 5 bases for V and 4 bases for J; bases not matched to a gene: 4. The length of the CDR3 is 14 residues. The CDR3 loop reads CASSKDRGADTQYF. CDR3 nucleotides: TGTGCCAGCAGTAAGGACAGGGGCGCAGATACGCAGTATTTT.

The CDR3 spells CASSMSLGTSNEQFF. The DNA of the CDR3 is TGTGCCAGCAGCATGTCCCTAGGGACTTCCAATGAGCAGTTCTTC. This chain uses TRBV11-1 with TRBJ2-1, with D possibly TRBD2 on 6 matching bases. The CDR3 is 15 residues long. V was clipped by 5 bases and J by 6 bases, with 17 bases between them. Germline values: CDR1 SGHAT, CDR2 FQDESV (reference sequence).

J is TRBJ2-1 and V is TRBV12-3 or TRBV12-4, with 7 bases that match TRBD2. With V trimmed by 7 bases and J by 7 bases, 7 bases remained unmatched. CDR3 size: 13 residues. CDR3 residues: CASITRGGNEQFF. The CDR3 DNA follows: TGTGCCAGCATTACCCGGGGAGGGAATGAGCAGTTCTTC.

This clonotype was seen at least ten times. CDR3 in DNA: TGTGCCAGCAGCCTCCCAGGGGGTGGTCAGCCCCAGCATTTT. Translation: CASSLPGGGQPQHF. The V call is TRBV13, the J call TRBJ1-5; TRBD1 matches 7 bases. V shed 5 bases, J shed 6 bases, and the junction held 7 bases outside the gene matches. CDR3 length: 14 amino acids. Per germline, CDR1 PRHDT and CDR2 FYEKMQ (reference sequence).

This clonotype was detected ten times or more. The chain links TRBV29-1 to TRBJ2-7, with a tentative D call TRBD1 (6 bases). CDR3 size: 13 residues. The V gene's germline CDR1 is SQVTM and CDR2 ANQGSEA. Trimming pared 6 bases from V and 3 bases from J, leaving 15 bases between. The CDR3 sequence is CSVGATGYYEQYF. The DNA for the CDR3 is TGCAGCGTGGGCGCGACAGGCTACTACGAGCAGTACTTC.

This clonotype was detected ten times or more. The junction differs from germline at one of its ends, possibly a read error. This rearrangement joins TRBV20-1 to TRBJ1-6; no reliable D call. Germline assignment: CDR1 DFQATT and CDR2 SNEGSKA (reference sequence). The CDR3 is 14 residues long. CDR3 DNA sequence: TGCAGTGCAAGCCCGGACTCCTATGATTCACCCCTCCACTTT. Translated: CSASPDSYDSPLHF.

The table lists this clonotype with many counts. The CDR3 DNA follows: TGTGCCAGCAGGAGAACCGGGACAGGGGGAAACACCATATATTTT. Its protein product is CASRRTGTGGNTIYF. V gene TRBV6-1 combines with J gene TRBJ1-3; 9 bases map to TRBD1. V shed 6 bases and J 4 bases; nucleotides not matched to a gene: 7. In germline, CDR1 is MNHNS, CDR2 SASEGT. This CDR3 comprises 15 residues.

This clonotype was recorded at least ten times. The CDR3, as DNA: TGCAGCGGCGGGACAGTCGAAAAACTGTTTTTT. Translated, it gives CSGGTVEKLFF. The chain carries TRBV29-1 and TRBJ1-4; 7 bases are a match to TRBD1. The germline V gene encodes CDR1 SQVTM and CDR2 ANQGSEA. The CDR3 spans 11 residues. Trimming removed 7 bases from V and 8 bases from J; junction bases left unmatched: 4.